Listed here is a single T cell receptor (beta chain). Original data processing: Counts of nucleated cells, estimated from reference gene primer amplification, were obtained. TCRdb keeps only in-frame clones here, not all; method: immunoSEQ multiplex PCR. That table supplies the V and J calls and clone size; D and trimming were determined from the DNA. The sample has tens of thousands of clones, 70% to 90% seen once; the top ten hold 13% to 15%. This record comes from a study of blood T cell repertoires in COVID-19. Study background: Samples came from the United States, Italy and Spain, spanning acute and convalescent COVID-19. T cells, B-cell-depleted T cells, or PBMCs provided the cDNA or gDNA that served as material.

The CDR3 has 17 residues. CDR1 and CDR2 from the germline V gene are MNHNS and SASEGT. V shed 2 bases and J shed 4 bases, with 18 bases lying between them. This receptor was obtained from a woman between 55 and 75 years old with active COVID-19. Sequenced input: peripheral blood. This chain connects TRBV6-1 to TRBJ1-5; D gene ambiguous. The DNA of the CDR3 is TGTGCCAGCAGTGAAATGGTTACAGCACGCAAAAATCAGCCCCAGCATTTT. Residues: CASSEMVTARKNQPQHF.